Below, 10 T cell receptor beta chains from the same sample are listed, as sequenced in a study of T cells in Graves' hyperthyroidism and ophthalmopathy. The source material, RNA transcripts, was used to amplify TCR beta CDR3 regions. A set of HTBI primers served as the primers for a first-round RT-PCR of the TCR CDR3. TCRdb redid the calling of the multiplex PCR reads with MiXCR, one entry per CDR3 protein. The sample carries around 600,000 distinct CDR3 sequences, approximately 15% recorded once. Sequenced: blood. The receptors come from a woman between 50 and 59 years old with Graves' ophthalmopathy.

This clonotype was recorded many times. V and J are TRBV20-1 and TRBJ2-7; no definite D call. There are 15 residues in the CDR3. Germline CDR1 reads DFQATT; CDR2 reads SNEGSKA (reference sequence). V lost 0 bases and J 0 bases, leaving 12 bases between the germline ends. DNA for the CDR3: TGCAGTGCTAGAGATCGGCAGGCAAGCTCCTACGAGCAGTACTTC. Its translation is CSARDRQASSYEQYF.

The chain couples TRBV7-3 to TRBJ2-7; a possible D gene is TRBD1 (7 bases). CDR3 length: 14 residues. CDR1 is SGHTA, CDR2 FQGTGA, per germline. The germline V and J ends were trimmed by 2 bases and 2 bases, with 10 bases remaining between them. CDR3 sequence reads: CASSLAGQPYEQYF. DNA of the CDR3: TGTGCCAGCAGCTTAGCGGGACAGCCCTACGAGCAGTACTTC.

The chain is built from TRBV7-3 and TRBJ2-2; D is ambiguous. Germline values: CDR1 SGHTA, CDR2 FQGTGA. V shed 0 bases and J shed 1 base, with 9 bases lying between them. There are 16 residues in the CDR3. The CDR3 sequence is CASSLTPPVNTGELFF. The DNA for the CDR3 is TGTGCCAGCAGCTTAACCCCGCCGGTGAACACCGGGGAGCTGTTTTTT.

This clonotype showed up many times. The CDR3: CASSSWFQPQHF. CDR3 nucleotide sequence: TGTGCCAGCAGTTCTTGGTTTCAGCCCCAGCATTTT. This chain joins TRBV12-3 or TRBV12-4 and TRBJ1-5; D not certain. The CDR3 sequence is 12 residues long. Trimming removed 4 bases at V and 6 bases at J, with 7 bases between.

In the case of this clonotype: This may be a read error: a much more frequent sequence differs by one nucleotide. The V and J genes are TRBV7-9 and TRBJ2-3, with 7 bases lining up with TRBD1. The DNA end is more similar to TRBJ1-5, so the J call may be wrong. CDR1 is SEHNR and CDR2 is FQNEAQ in the germline V gene (reference sequence). The CDR3 contains 15 residues. The CDR3 loop reads CASSPRRQGTDTQHF. Written as DNA, the CDR3 is TGTGCCAGCAGCCCAAGACGACAGGGCACAGATACGCAGCATTTT.

This clonotype was observed a handful of times. V gene TRBV7-3 combines with J gene TRBJ2-1; the D gene is possibly TRBD2 (7 bases). The germline V and J ends were trimmed by 5 bases and 9 bases, with 20 bases remaining between them. CDR3 size: 15 residues. Germline assignment: CDR1 SGHTA and CDR2 FQGTGA. CDR3 loop: CASSLGGGSVFEQFF. The CDR3 coding sequence is TGTGCCAGCAGCCTAGGGGGAGGGTCAGTTTTTGAGCAGTTCTTC.

This clonotype has at least ten counts. The J gene is TRBJ1-5, the V gene TRBV18; a weak D match, TRBD1 (5 bases). Looked up from germline, CDR1 is KGHSH and CDR2 is LQKENI. V shed 3 bases and J shed 3 bases, with 12 bases lying between them. There are 15 residues in the CDR3. Here the CDR3 reads CASSPSGGLNQPQHF. The CDR3 nucleotides are TGTGCCAGCTCACCCAGCGGGGGTCTCAATCAGCCCCAGCATTTT. The whole variable domain, remainder taken from reference TRBV18 and TRBJ1-5, is NAGVMQNPRHLVRRRGQEARLRCSPMKGHSHVYWYRQLPEEGLKFMVYLQKENIIDESGMPKERFSAEFPKEGPSILRIQQVVRGDSAAYFCASSPSGGLNQPQHFGDGTRLSIL.

This clonotype was counted between two and nine times. The genes are TRBV9 and TRBJ2-2, with 8 positions matching TRBD1. Looked up from germline, CDR1 is SGDLS and CDR2 is YYNGEE. This CDR3 region has 15 residues. Trimming at V came to 0 bases and at J to 8 bases, leaving 6 bases not matched to a gene. The CDR3 loop is CASSVGQGASGELFF. CDR3 DNA: TGTGCCAGCAGCGTAGGGCAGGGGGCGAGTGGGGAGCTGTTTTTT.

This clonotype was counted at least ten times. The chain joins TRBV12-3 or TRBV12-4 to TRBJ2-1; the match to TRBD1 covers 8 bases. There are 16 residues in the CDR3. Unmatched junction bases numbered 11, after V lost 5 bases and J lost 5 bases. CDR3 loop: CASSRDRPRSHNEQFF. The CDR3, as DNA: TGTGCCAGCAGTCGGGACAGGCCTCGGTCCCACAATGAGCAGTTCTTC.

V gene TRBV20-1 combines with J gene TRBJ2-1, with 9 nucleotides matching TRBD2. CDR3 length: 15 residues. Trimming cost V 5 bases and J 5 bases; bases outside gene matches: 10. Germline V gives CDR1 DFQATT, CDR2 SNEGSKA (reference sequence). CDR3 sequence (DNA): TGCAGTGCTGTAACCGGGACTAGCACTAACAATGAGCAGTTCTTC. It yields the protein CSAVTGTSTNNEQFF.